This T cell receptor beta chain originates from a study of identical twins. Findings of the study overall: Zero-insertion results could be subject to partial confounding by invariant MAIT and iNKT cells. Cross-sectional statistics, not tracking of the same donors, supported the conclusions.

With 3 bases clipped from V and 5 bases from J, the junction kept 11 bases outside the gene matches. CDR3 size: 16 residues. CDR1 ENHRY and CDR2 SYGVKD come from the germline V gene. Template switching (which added a universal primer site) was used, and cDNA carried unique molecular identifiers. TCRdb redid the calling of the 5' RACE reads with MiXCR, one entry per CDR3 protein. The repertoire consists of roughly 630,000 distinct CDR3 sequences, with under 8.5% occurring once and the leading ten covering roughly 1.6%. As regards this clonotype: The antigen remains undetermined.

The sample was also linked to a second study, of yellow fever vaccine responses in identical twins. That source reports: Reports say the vaccine T cell response in twins looked partly convergent and partly personalized.

V and J are TRBV10-3 and TRBJ2-7; 9 bases align to TRBD1. This TCR derives from a young woman in good health. Sequenced material: PBMCs. The CDR3 here is CAISDRAGQGFHEQYF. CDR3 nucleotides: TGTGCCATCAGTGACCGGGCGGGACAGGGCTTCCACGAGCAGTACTTC.